This TCR beta chain was identified during a study of cytomegalovirus exposure and HLA in healthy donors. Germline assignment: CDR1 LNHDA and CDR2 SQIVND (reference sequence). This CDR3 has 13 amino acids. Trimming cost V 11 bases and J 6 bases, with 17 bases left between them. A multiplex PCR was run with 60 Vbeta primers and 13 Jbeta primers. Measured with immunoSEQ multiplex PCR; TCRdb has only the in-frame clones, and not every one. In the table there are around 200,000 clones, roughly 85% of which are singletons. Study findings and constraints: There were some V segments, including TRBV6-2 and TRBV6-3, excluded as indistinguishable. HLA restriction was apparent for most CMV-associated TCR beta chains in a later analysis.

A remark on this clone: Antigen specificity is unknown.

The chain joins TRBV19 to TRBJ1-5, with a tentative D call TRBD1 (6 bases). The origin of this receptor is a man between 18 and 29 years old in good health and CMV-seronegative. The source material was PBMCs. For the CDR3, the DNA is TGTGCCTGCTCGACAGGCGTCGCTCAGCCCCAGCATTTT. As protein: CACSTGVAQPQHF.